The clone carrying this T cell receptor (beta chain) came up a few times. Its antigen is still unknown. The data stem from a study of human T cells and chemical hapten exposure. Each CDR3 protein gets one entry after TCRdb re-called the RACE reads with MiXCR. Seen here are about 120,000 distinct CDR3 sequences, 12% observed once, and the top ten hold around 1.4%. General observations from the study: Expanded TCRs formed significantly more large CDR3 similarity clusters than controls.

Time point described: patch test 1, 2 weeks after DPC sensitization. Treatment denoted: therapeutic diphenylcyclopropenone sensitization with weekly scalp DPC. Patch tests were applied only after blood draws. This TCR derives from a woman aged 50 to 60 with alopecia areata. Some clones in this sample may be carry-over from other donors' samples. The material sequenced was whole blood, taken in connection with sensitization to the hapten diphenylcyclopropenone (DPC).

CDR3 sequence reads: CASSPGALSYEQYF. The CDR3 DNA reads as TGTGCCAGCAGTCCAGGGGCCCTTTCCTACGAGCAGTACTTC. The chain employs TRBV2 and TRBJ2-7, with D tentatively TRBD1 (6 bases). CDR1 is SNHLY and CDR2 is FYNNEI in the germline V gene. The CDR3 is 14 amino acids. The ends were cut back, 5 bases at V and 1 base at J, with 12 bases in the middle.